This entry lists 23 T cell receptor beta chains sequenced from one sample in a study of T cell changes during pregnancy in multiple sclerosis. Libraries were prepared by immunoSEQ multiplex PCR; TCRdb keeps only in-frame clonotypes and omits some of them. The sample includes about 80,000 clones, roughly nine tenths of them seen just once. The sequencing here drew on CD4+ T cells from peripheral blood mononuclear cells, taken before pregnancy. The source of these receptors is a female donor with multiple sclerosis, enrolled in a pregnancy study.

The V and J genes are TRBV15 and TRBJ1-2; TRBD1 agrees at 7 bases. The CDR3 contains 17 residues. V lost 3 bases to trimming and J lost 6 bases; unmatched junction nucleotides: 16. Per germline, CDR1 LNHNV and CDR2 YYDKDF (reference sequence). CDR3 sequence: CATSRYYRDSHFNGYTF. CDR3 nucleotide sequence: TGTGCCACCAGCAGGTATTACCGGGACAGCCACTTCAATGGCTACACCTTC.

This chain links TRBV27 with TRBJ2-7; tentative D call: TRBD2 (6 bases). V lost 6 bases, J lost 3 bases, and 21 bases lay in between. Per the germline V gene, CDR1 is MNHEY and CDR2 is SMNVEV (reference sequence). This CDR3 has 16 amino acids. CDR3 nucleotide sequence: TGTGCCAGCAGCCGAAATTGGGCTAGCGATATCTACGAGCAGTACTTC. Amino acid sequence: CASSRNWASDIYEQYF.

The chain couples TRBV5-1 to TRBJ1-1, with D uncertain. CDR3 size: 13 residues. The germline V gene has CDR1 SGHRS and CDR2 YFSETQ. The ends were cut back, 0 bases at V and 0 bases at J, with 3 bases in the middle. The CDR3 protein is CASSLELNTEAFF. The CDR3, as DNA: TGCGCCAGCAGCTTGGAGCTGAACACTGAAGCTTTCTTT. The entire variable domain, with the rest obtained from reference TRBV5-1 and TRBJ1-1, is as follows: KAGVTQTPRYLIKTRGQQVTLSCSPISGHRSVSWYQQTPGQGLQFLFEYFSETQRNKGNFPGRFSGRQFSNSRSEMNVSTLELGDSALYLCASSLELNTEAFFGQGTRLTVV.

This clone was picked up one time. V usage is TRBV30 and J usage is TRBJ2-5, with D maybe TRBD1 (6 bases). Germline V gene sequence: CDR1 GTSNPN, CDR2 SVGIG (reference sequence). The V and J ends lost 0 bases and 4 bases respectively, with 18 bases between them. This CDR3 contains 16 residues. The DNA for the CDR3 is TGTGCCTGGAGTGTACTTAGGGGGAGACGGGGAGAGACCCAGTACTTC. It yields the protein CAWSVLRGRRGETQYF.

This chain links TRBV15 with TRBJ2-3; tentative D call: TRBD2 (6 bases). V was shortened by 3 bases and J by 2 bases, with 12 bases between the two germline ends. The germline gives CDR1 LNHNV, CDR2 YYDKDF (reference sequence). The CDR3 has 15 residues. The CDR3 spells CATSRGLSSTDTQYF. CDR3 nucleotide sequence: TGTGCCACCAGCAGGGGACTCTCATCCACAGATACGCAGTATTTT. Full variable domain (rest looked up from reference TRBV15 and TRBJ2-3): DAMVIQNPRYQVTQFGKPVTLSCSQTLNHNVMYWYQQKSSQAPKLLFHYYDKDFNNEADTPDNFQSRRPNTSFCFLDIRSPGLGDTAMYLCATSRGLSSTDTQYFGPGTRLTVL.

The chain employs TRBV5-4 and TRBJ2-5, with 12 nucleotides matching TRBD2. Germline V gene lookup returns CDR1 SGHNT and CDR2 YYREEE (reference sequence). With 4 bases clipped from V and 3 bases from J, the junction kept 4 bases outside the gene matches. The CDR3 runs 15 residues. CDR3 DNA: TGTGCCAGCAGCAGACTAGCGGGAGAAGAAGAGACCCAGTACTTC. Its protein product is CASSRLAGEEETQYF.

CDR3 residues: CASSPTGYYTEAFF. The CDR3 DNA reads as TGTGCCAGCTCTCCGACAGGGTACTACACTGAAGCTTTCTTT. The chain couples TRBV18 to TRBJ1-1; the match to TRBD1 covers 7 bases. The germline V gene encodes CDR1 KGHSH and CDR2 LQKENI. The CDR3 contains 14 residues. J gave up 3 bases and V 6 bases, and 7 bases lay outside the gene matches.

This rearrangement joins TRBV7-8 to TRBJ1-5, with 7 bases identical to TRBD1. Germline CDR1 SGHVS, CDR2 FQNEAQ. The V and J ends lost 3 bases and 0 bases, in that order; junction bases with no gene match: 2. The CDR3 is made up of 15 amino acids. The CDR3 nucleotides are TGTGCCAGCAGCTTGGACAGGCATAGCAATCAGCCCCAGCATTTT. Protein: CASSLDRHSNQPQHF.

Comment on this clone: The sample contains more than one DNA sequence encoding this CDR3. The CDR3 sequence is CASSYSRDSPLHF. The DNA of the CDR3 is TGTGCCAGCAGTTACTCGCGGGATTCACCCCTCCACTTT. This chain uses TRBV6-5 with TRBJ1-6, with D uncertain. From germline, CDR1 is MNHEY and CDR2 SVGAGI. The CDR3 is 13 amino acids. V shed 0 bases and J shed 8 bases, with 5 bases lying between them.

The V gene is TRBV19, the J gene TRBJ2-2; D is uncertain. Per the germline V gene, CDR1 is LNHDA and CDR2 is SQIVND (reference sequence). V was trimmed by 6 bases and J by 2 bases, leaving 7 bases between them. The CDR3 is 13 residues long. The CDR3 nucleotides read TGTGCCAGTAGGACACAAAACACCGGGGAGCTGTTTTTT. Translated, it gives CASRTQNTGELFF. Filled out from reference TRBV19 and TRBJ2-2, the complete variable domain reads DGGITQSPKYLFRKEGQNVTLSCEQNLNHDAMYWYRQDPGQGLRLIYYSQIVNDFQKGDIAEGYSVSREKKESFPLTVTSAQKNPTAFYLCASRTQNTGELFFGEGSRLTVL.

V and J are TRBV5-1 and TRBJ2-7, with 7 bases that match TRBD1. The CDR3 runs to 12 residues. J gave up 6 bases and V 2 bases, and 2 bases lay outside the gene matches. Germline V gene lookup returns CDR1 SGHRS and CDR2 YFSETQ. CDR3 DNA: TGCGCCAGCAGCTTAGGGGGCGGCGAGCAGTACTTC. Protein: CASSLGGGEQYF.

The CDR3 nucleotides read TGTGCCACCGGGACAGGGGGCCGAGATACGCAGTATTTT. Translating it yields CATGTGGRDTQYF. This sequence joins TRBV15 and TRBJ2-3, with 12 bases identical to TRBD1. Trimming at V came to 8 bases and at J to 5 bases, leaving 2 bases not matched to a gene. CDR1 LNHNV and CDR2 YYDKDF come from the germline V gene (reference sequence). CDR3 length equals 13 residues.

V usage is TRBV28 and J usage is TRBJ2-7; TRBD1 aligns across 9 bases. The CDR3 spans 15 residues. V was clipped by 6 bases and J by 5 bases; unmatched bases: 11. Germline-derived CDR1 and CDR2 are MDHEN and SYDVKM. The DNA for the CDR3 is TGTGCCAGCAGCCCACCGGGACAGGGTATCGACGAGCAGTACTTC. Translated, it gives CASSPPGQGIDEQYF.

The sample holds a few counts of this clone. This rearrangement joins TRBV28 to TRBJ1-5, with TRBD1 as a possible D gene (6 bases). Germline V gene lookup returns CDR1 MDHEN and CDR2 SYDVKM. V gave up 8 bases and J gave up 7 bases, with 12 bases separating them. CDR3 length: 12 residues. CDR3 bases: TGTGCCAGCGGGGGGGGGCTGCAGCCCCAGCATTTT. Translated, it gives CASGGGLQPQHF.

The chain employs TRBV5-6 and TRBJ1-1; no clear D. The ends were cut back, 2 bases at V and 0 bases at J, with 8 bases in the middle. From germline, CDR1 is SGHDT and CDR2 YYEEEE. This CDR3 has 14 residues. This chain's CDR3 is CASSFLRLNTEAFF. In DNA, the CDR3 is TGTGCCAGCAGCTTCCTCCGTTTGAACACTGAAGCTTTCTTT.

The chain uses TRBV5-1 and TRBJ2-1, with TRBD1 matching over 11 bases. Trimming removed 4 bases from V and 7 bases from J; junction bases left unmatched: 7. In germline, CDR1 is SGHRS, CDR2 YFSETQ. The CDR3 is 15 amino acids. This CDR3 reads CASSLPGTGGNEQFF. The CDR3 nucleotides are TGCGCCAGCAGCCTGCCCGGGACAGGGGGGAATGAGCAGTTCTTC.

The chain joins TRBV7-3 to TRBJ2-2, with D maybe TRBD1 (6 bases). Germline CDR1 SGHTA, CDR2 FQGTGA. The CDR3 has 17 amino acids. V was shortened by 2 bases and J by 0 bases, with 13 bases between the two germline ends. CDR3 sequence (DNA): TGTGCCAGCAGCTTACCTGGGACACTCGCGAACACCGGGGAGCTGTTTTTT. Its translation is CASSLPGTLANTGELFF.

The genes are TRBV7-3 and TRBJ2-1; weak D call: TRBD2 (6 bases). The germline gives CDR1 SGHTA, CDR2 FQGTGA. Between the trimmed V and J ends, which lost 2 bases and 5 bases, there was a span of 13 bases. This CDR3 region has 15 residues. The CDR3 here is CASSLLGIADNEQFF. Here the CDR3 DNA reads TGTGCCAGCAGCTTACTTGGTATAGCGGACAATGAGCAGTTCTTC.

The chain employs TRBV9 and TRBJ2-7, with D maybe TRBD2 (5 bases). V was cut by 0 bases and J by 6 bases, with 13 bases left in between. There are 14 residues in the CDR3. Germline V gives CDR1 SGDLS, CDR2 YYNGEE. CDR3 residues: CASSVAGVVSEQYF. CDR3 sequence (DNA): TGTGCCAGCAGCGTAGCCGGGGTAGTAAGCGAGCAGTACTTC.

The chain is built from TRBV29-1 and TRBJ2-7; D gene ambiguous. V was trimmed by 4 bases and J by 5 bases, leaving 9 bases between them. The CDR3 length is 11 residues. Germline-derived CDR1 and CDR2 are SQVTM and ANQGSEA. In DNA, the CDR3 is TGCAGCGTTGGGGCCTACCACGAGCAGTACTTC. Its translation is CSVGAYHEQYF.

The rearrangement uses TRBV27 and TRBJ2-5, with D unclear. This CDR3 has 14 residues. The germline CDR1 and CDR2 sequences are MNHEY and SMNVEV (reference sequence). The V end was cut by 3 bases, the J end by 5 bases, with 13 bases between. CDR3 region: CASSFLPTSETQYF. The CDR3 bases are TGTGCCAGCAGTTTCCTCCCGACTTCCGAGACCCAGTACTTC.

The sample holds one count of this clone. The chain is built from TRBV5-1 and TRBJ2-1; D is possibly TRBD2 (6 bases). V was shortened by 0 bases and J by 8 bases, with 12 bases between the two germline ends. This CDR3 comprises 14 residues. Germline V lookup: CDR1 SGHRS, CDR2 YFSETQ. The CDR3 protein is CASSLGASADEQFF. DNA of the CDR3: TGCGCCAGCAGCTTGGGGGCTAGCGCTGATGAGCAGTTCTTC.

The CDR3 here is CAISAGGAGESDTQYF. Written as DNA, the CDR3 is TGTGCCATCAGCGCCGGGGGAGCGGGAGAGTCAGATACGCAGTATTTT. The chain carries TRBV10-3 and TRBJ2-3, with 8 bases matching TRBD2. Per the germline V gene, CDR1 is ENHRY and CDR2 is SYGVKD. This CDR3 region has 16 residues. Germline trimming cut 6 bases from V and 4 bases from J; bases unmatched to any gene: 12.